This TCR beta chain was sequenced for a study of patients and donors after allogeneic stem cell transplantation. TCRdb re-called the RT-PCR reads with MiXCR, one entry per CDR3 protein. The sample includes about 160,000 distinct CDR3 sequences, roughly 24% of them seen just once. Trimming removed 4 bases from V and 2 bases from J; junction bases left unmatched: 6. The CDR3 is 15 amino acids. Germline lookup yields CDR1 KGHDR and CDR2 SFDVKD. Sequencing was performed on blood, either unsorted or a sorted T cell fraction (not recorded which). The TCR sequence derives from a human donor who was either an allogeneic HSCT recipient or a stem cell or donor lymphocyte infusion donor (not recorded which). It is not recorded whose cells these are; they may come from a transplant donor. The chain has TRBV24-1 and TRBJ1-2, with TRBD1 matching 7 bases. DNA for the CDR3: TGTGCCACCAGTGACCCGGCGACAGGGAACTATGGCTACACCTTC. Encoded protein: CATSDPATGNYGYTF.